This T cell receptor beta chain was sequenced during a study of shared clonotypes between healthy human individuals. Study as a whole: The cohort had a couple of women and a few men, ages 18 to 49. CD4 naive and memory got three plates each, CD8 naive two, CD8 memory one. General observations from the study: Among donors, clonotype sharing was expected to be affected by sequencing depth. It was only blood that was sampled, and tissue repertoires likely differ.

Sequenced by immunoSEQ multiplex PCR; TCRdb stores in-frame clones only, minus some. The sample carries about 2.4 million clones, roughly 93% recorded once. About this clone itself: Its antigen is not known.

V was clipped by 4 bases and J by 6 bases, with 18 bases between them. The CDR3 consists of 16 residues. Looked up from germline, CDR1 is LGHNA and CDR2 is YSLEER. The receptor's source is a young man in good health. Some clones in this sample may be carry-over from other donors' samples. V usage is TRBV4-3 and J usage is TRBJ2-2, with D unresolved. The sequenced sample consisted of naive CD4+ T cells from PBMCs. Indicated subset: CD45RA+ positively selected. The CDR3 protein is CASSPRAFRRAGELFF. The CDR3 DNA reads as TGCGCCAGCAGCCCCCGCGCCTTTCGAAGGGCCGGGGAGCTGTTTTTT.